A selection of T cell receptor beta chains follows, all from one sample in a study of human T cells and chemical hapten exposure. TCRdb independently ran MiXCR on the RACE reads; one entry per CDR3 protein. Among tens of thousands of distinct CDR3 sequences listed, over 8.5% were seen once. This sample comprised whole blood, obtained in connection with sensitization to the hapten diphenylcyclopropenone (DPC). Receptors were obtained from a man under 40 with alopecia areata. Some clones in this sample may be carry-over from other donors' samples. CDR3s include the opening cysteine and the closing phenylalanine or tryptophan. The D gene is left open where the match is weak. Part of the rows lack a size; the others show once, few, many or a class for expanded clones.

v_call	j_call	d_call	clone_size	cdr3_aa	cdr3_nt
TRBV29-1	TRBJ2-1	TRBD1	many	CSVEENGTGMDEQFF	TGCAGCGTTGAGGAGAATGGGACAGGGATGGATGAGCAGTTCTTC
TRBV2	TRBJ1-4	TRBD1	many	CASRETGGAGEKLFF	TGTGCCAGCAGGGAGACAGGGGGCGCCGGTGAAAAACTGTTTTTT
TRBV27	TRBJ1-6	-	-	CASRSYNSPLHF	TGTGCCAGTCGATCCTATAATTCACCCCTCCACTTT
TRBV5-4	TRBJ2-2	TRBD1	many	CASSLDRGLTGELFF	TGTGCCAGCAGCTTGGACAGGGGGCTCACCGGGGAGCTGTTTTTT
TRBV2	TRBJ1-1	-	few	CASSEWATEVDTEAFF	TGTGCCAGCAGCGAGTGGGCCACCGAGGTGGACACTGAAGCTTTCTTT
TRBV7-9	TRBJ2-7	-	medium-sized	CASSPGHRAGIWNGNEQYF	TGTGCCAGCAGCCCCGGCCACAGGGCCGGGATTTGGAACGGGAACGAGCAGTACTTC
TRBV2	TRBJ1-6	-	many	CASSEKGGNFSPLHF	TGTGCCAGCAGTGAGAAGGGCGGGAACTTCTCACCCCTCCACTTT
TRBV29-1	TRBJ2-3	-	-	CSVPQTVTDTQYF	TGCAGCGTCCCGCAGACAGTCACAGATACGCAGTATTTT
TRBV18	TRBJ2-5	TRBD2	many	CASSRPTGGQETQYF	TGTGCCAGCTCCCGCCCCACGGGGGGACAAGAGACCCAGTACTTC
TRBV18	TRBJ2-3	-	-	CASSPESDQHTQYF	TGTGCCAGCTCACCTGAATCCGATCAGCATACGCAGTATTTT
TRBV5-8	TRBJ2-1	TRBD1	many	CASSSTGMGYNEQFF	TGTGCCAGCAGCTCGACAGGGATGGGTTACAATGAGCAGTTCTTC
TRBV4-1	TRBJ1-5	TRBD1	-	CASSQGQGLVQPQHF	TGCGCCAGCAGCCAGGGACAGGGTCTCGTTCAGCCCCAGCATTTT
TRBV12-5	TRBJ1-5	-	many	CASGLTNQPQHF	TGTGCTAGTGGTTTGACCAATCAGCCCCAGCATTTT
TRBV10-1	TRBJ2-3	-	-	CASSVARTDTQYF	TGCGCCAGCAGTGTGGCACGCACAGATACGCAGTATTTT
TRBV29-1	TRBJ2-5	-	-	CSGEGQETQYF	TGCAGCGGAGAGGGCCAGGAGACCCAGTACTTC
TRBV13	TRBJ2-5	-	few	CASSPSGGPPGGETQYF	TGTGCCAGCAGCCCCAGTGGGGGGCCACCCGGTGGTGAGACCCAGTACTTC
TRBV27	TRBJ1-1	TRBD1	medium-sized	CASSLSPRQGVTEAFF	TGTGCCAGCAGTTTAAGCCCCCGACAGGGAGTAACTGAAGCTTTCTTT
TRBV6-1	TRBJ2-2	-	many	CASSEHLAGDYANTGELFF	TGTGCCAGCAGTGAACACCTAGCAGGGGACTACGCGAACACCGGGGAGCTGTTTTTT
TRBV6-1	TRBJ1-6	-	many	CASKGSALGADNSPLHF	TGTGCCAGCAAGGGCAGCGCCTTGGGGGCTGACAATTCACCCCTCCACTTT
TRBV10-2	TRBJ1-1	-	-	CASVIQGGTEAFF	TGCGCCAGTGTCATACAGGGTGGAACTGAAGCTTTCTTT
TRBV7-2	TRBJ2-2	-	-	CASSFGIPGAGELFF	TGTGCCAGCAGCTTCGGGATTCCCGGGGCCGGGGAGCTGTTTTTT
TRBV29-1	TRBJ1-2	TRBD1	many	CSVPRGHGYTF	TGCAGCGTACCCAGGGGGCATGGCTACACCTTC
TRBV10-3	TRBJ1-1	-	many	CAISERGLNTEAFF	TGTGCCATCAGTGAGAGGGGCTTGAACACTGAAGCTTTCTTT
TRBV6-1	TRBJ2-5	-	many	CASRSLYQETQYF	TGTGCCAGCAGGTCACTGTACCAAGAGACCCAGTACTTC
TRBV29-1	TRBJ2-3	TRBD2	-	CSEKRESTDTQYF	TGCAGCGAAAAGCGGGAATCCACAGATACGCAGTATTTT
TRBV20-1	TRBJ2-1	TRBD2	many	CSARDPPSSGSKDEQFF	TGCAGTGCTAGAGATCCGCCCTCTAGCGGGAGTAAGGATGAGCAGTTCTTC
TRBV12-3/TRBV12-4	TRBJ2-3	TRBD2	many	CATASGADTQYF	TGTGCCACGGCTAGCGGGGCTGATACGCAGTATTTT
TRBV2	TRBJ2-3	-	-	CASSASARTDTQYF	TGTGCCAGCAGTGCATCAGCCCGCACAGATACGCAGTATTTT
TRBV11-2	TRBJ2-5	-	many	CASSFVSQETQYF	TGTGCCAGCAGCTTTGTCAGTCAAGAGACCCAGTACTTC
TRBV29-1	TRBJ2-3	-	few	CSVDGLARDTQYF	TGCAGCGTTGATGGGCTAGCTAGAGATACGCAGTATTTT
TRBV6-1	TRBJ2-5	-	-	CASSDLGGAETQYF	TGTGCCAGCAGTGATTTGGGGGGCGCAGAGACCCAGTACTTC
TRBV20-1	TRBJ1-1	-	-	CSAARGHRVDTEAFF	TGCAGTGCTGCGAGGGGTCACAGGGTCGACACTGAAGCTTTCTTT
TRBV27	TRBJ2-3	TRBD1	-	CASSGQGRTDTQYF	TGTGCCAGCAGTGGACAGGGTCGAACAGATACGCAGTATTTT
TRBV6-2/TRBV6-3	TRBJ1-5	TRBD1	many	CASSTGTGDDQPQHF	TGTGCCAGCAGTACGGGGACAGGGGATGATCAGCCCCAGCATTTT
TRBV12-5	TRBJ1-5	-	many	CASGSDSPFGQPQHF	TGTGCTAGTGGTTCGGACAGTCCCTTTGGACAGCCCCAGCATTTT
TRBV7-3	TRBJ2-1	TRBD2	many	CASSLLGTSGDEQFF	TGTGCCAGCAGCCTCCTGGGGACTAGCGGTGATGAGCAGTTCTTC
TRBV13	TRBJ2-2	TRBD1	many	CASSSRTGNTGELFF	TGTGCCAGCAGCTCCCGGACAGGGAACACCGGGGAGCTGTTTTTT
TRBV6-2/TRBV6-3	TRBJ2-5	TRBD1	-	CASSYSRDRGRLNQETQYF	TGTGCCAGCAGTTACTCACGGGACAGGGGGAGACTTAACCAAGAGACCCAGTACTTC
TRBV6-2/TRBV6-3	TRBJ1-2	TRBD1	few	CASSYGTDYGYTF	TGTGCCAGCAGTTACGGGACAGATTATGGCTACACCTTC
TRBV19	TRBJ1-4	-	many	CASSILPGTLSTNEKLFF	TGTGCCAGTAGTATCCTCCCAGGGACCCTTTCAACTAATGAAAAACTGTTTTTT
TRBV9	TRBJ2-2	TRBD1	many	CASSRTDRGLAGELFF	TGTGCCAGCAGCCGTACTGACAGGGGGCTGGCCGGGGAGCTGTTTTTT
TRBV7-2	TRBJ1-6	TRBD1	few	CASSRTGAPTTPLHF	TGTGCCAGCAGCCGGACAGGGGCTCCCACGACACCCCTCCACTTT
TRBV27	TRBJ2-7	TRBD2	many	CASSPTLAGGPLEQYF	TGTGCCAGCAGCCCGACCTTAGCGGGAGGCCCCCTCGAGCAGTACTTC
TRBV2	TRBJ2-5	-	many	CASSDSGGRETQYF	TGTGCCAGCAGTGATTCGGGGGGCCGAGAGACCCAGTACTTC
TRBV3-1	TRBJ1-6	TRBD1	many	CASSEGQGSSPLHF	TGTGCCAGCAGCGAGGGACAGGGGAGCTCACCCCTCCACTTT
TRBV28	TRBJ2-7	-	few	CASRGGGSSYEQYF	TGTGCCAGCAGGGGGGGCGGTAGCTCCTACGAGCAGTACTTC
TRBV6-2/TRBV6-3	TRBJ2-7	TRBD2	-	CASSSGGYEQYF	TGTGCCAGCTCATCGGGGGGCTACGAGCAGTACTTC
TRBV4-3	TRBJ1-6	-	few	CASRHLQRESSPLHF	TGCGCCAGCAGGCACTTACAAAGGGAGAGTTCACCCCTCCACTTT
TRBV30	TRBJ2-1	-	many	CAWSASRGNEQFF	TGTGCCTGGAGTGCGTCTAGGGGCAATGAGCAGTTCTTC
TRBV7-9	TRBJ2-3	-	-	CASSILGDTQYF	TGTGCCAGCAGCATACTAGGAGATACGCAGTATTTT
TRBV2	TRBJ2-6	-	-	CASRVLGTGANVLTF	TGTGCCAGCAGGGTACTGGGTACCGGGGCCAACGTCCTGACTTTC
TRBV6-2/TRBV6-3	TRBJ2-7	-	many	CASSHGRIPYEQYF	TGTGCCAGCAGCCATGGGCGGATCCCCTACGAGCAGTACTTC
TRBV2	TRBJ1-3	-	many	CASRDSPGAAGNTIYF	TGTGCCAGCAGAGACTCTCCCGGGGCAGCGGGAAACACCATATATTTT
TRBV6-2/TRBV6-3	TRBJ2-3	-	many	CASRGLSIPLGGTDTQYF	TGTGCCAGCAGGGGGCTGTCAATCCCGTTGGGTGGCACAGATACGCAGTATTTT
TRBV4-3	TRBJ1-1	-	-	CASSQDRGTLNTEAFF	TGCGCCAGCAGCCAAGATCGGGGAACTCTGAACACTGAAGCTTTCTTT
TRBV20-1	TRBJ1-2	-	-	CSATIPGSGARGYTF	TGCAGTGCTACGATACCAGGGAGCGGGGCGAGGGGCTACACCTTC
TRBV24-1	TRBJ2-5	TRBD1	-	CATSDLDPGQGETQYF	TGTGCCACCAGTGATTTGGATCCCGGACAGGGGGAGACCCAGTACTTC
TRBV9	TRBJ2-7	TRBD1	-	CASNPGQSSYEQYF	TGTGCCAGCAACCCGGGACAGAGCTCCTACGAGCAGTACTTC
TRBV19	TRBJ1-5	TRBD1	many	CATRGAGQRFSNQPQHF	TGTGCCACCAGGGGGGCAGGTCAGCGGTTTAGCAATCAGCCCCAGCATTTT